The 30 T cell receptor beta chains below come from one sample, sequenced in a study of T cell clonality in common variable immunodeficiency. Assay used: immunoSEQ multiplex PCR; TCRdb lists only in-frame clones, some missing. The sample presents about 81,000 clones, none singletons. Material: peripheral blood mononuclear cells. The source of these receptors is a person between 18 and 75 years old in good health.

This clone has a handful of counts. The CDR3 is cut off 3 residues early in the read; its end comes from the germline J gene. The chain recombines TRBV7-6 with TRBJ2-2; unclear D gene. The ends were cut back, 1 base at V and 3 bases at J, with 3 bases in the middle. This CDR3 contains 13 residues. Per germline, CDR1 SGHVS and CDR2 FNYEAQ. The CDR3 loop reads CASSLGHTGELFF. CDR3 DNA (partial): TGTGCCAGCAGCTTAGGGCACACCGGGGAG.

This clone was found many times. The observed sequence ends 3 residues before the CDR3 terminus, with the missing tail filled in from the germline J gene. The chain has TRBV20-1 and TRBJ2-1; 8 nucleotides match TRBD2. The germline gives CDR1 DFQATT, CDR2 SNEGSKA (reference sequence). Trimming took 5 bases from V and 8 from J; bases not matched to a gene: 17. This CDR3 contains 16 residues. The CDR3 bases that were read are TGCAGTGCTCCTTTTACCGGGACTAGATTCAGGTATGAG. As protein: CSAPFTGTRFRYE. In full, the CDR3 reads CSAPFTGTRFRYEQFF.

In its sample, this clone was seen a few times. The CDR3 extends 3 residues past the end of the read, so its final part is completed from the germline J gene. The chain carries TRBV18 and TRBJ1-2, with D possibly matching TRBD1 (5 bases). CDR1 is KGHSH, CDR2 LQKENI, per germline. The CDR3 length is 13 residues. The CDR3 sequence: CASSSDSYNDYTF. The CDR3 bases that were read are TGTGCCAGCTCATCAGACAGCTACAATGAC.

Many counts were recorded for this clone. The part of the CDR3 DNA that was read is TGTGCGTATACTACTTCCTCCTACAATGAG. It translates to CAYTTSSYNE. The full-length CDR3 reads as CAYTTSSYNEQFF. The chain is built from TRBV30 and TRBJ2-1, with D uncertain. The read stops 3 residues short of the end of the CDR3; the missing end is completed from the germline J gene. CDR3 length equals 13 residues. Germline values: CDR1 GTSNPN, CDR2 SVGIG (reference sequence).

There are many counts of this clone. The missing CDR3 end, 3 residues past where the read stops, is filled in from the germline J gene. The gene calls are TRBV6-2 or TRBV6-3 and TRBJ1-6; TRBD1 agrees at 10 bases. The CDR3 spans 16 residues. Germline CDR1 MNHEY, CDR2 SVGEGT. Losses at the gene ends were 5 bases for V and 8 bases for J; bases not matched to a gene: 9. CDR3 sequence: CASSLPRQGADSPLHF. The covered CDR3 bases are TGTGCCAGCAGTCTACCACGACAGGGGGCAGATTCACCC.

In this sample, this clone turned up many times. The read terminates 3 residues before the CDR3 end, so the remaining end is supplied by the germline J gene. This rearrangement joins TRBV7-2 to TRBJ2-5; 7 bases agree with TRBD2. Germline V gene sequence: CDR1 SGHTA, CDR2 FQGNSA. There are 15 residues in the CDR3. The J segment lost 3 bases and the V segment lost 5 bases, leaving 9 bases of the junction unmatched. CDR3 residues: CASSDRGRIEETQYF. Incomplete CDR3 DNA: TGTGCCAGCAGCGACCGCGGGAGAATTGAAGAGACC.

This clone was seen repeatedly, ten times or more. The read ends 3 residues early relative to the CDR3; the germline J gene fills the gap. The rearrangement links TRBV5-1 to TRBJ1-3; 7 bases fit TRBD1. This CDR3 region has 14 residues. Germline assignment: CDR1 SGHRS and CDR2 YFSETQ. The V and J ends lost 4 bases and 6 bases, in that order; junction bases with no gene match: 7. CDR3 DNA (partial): TGCGCCAGCAGCACGGGGACAGCGGAAAACACC. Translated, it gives CASSTGTAENT. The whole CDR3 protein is CASSTGTAENTIYF.

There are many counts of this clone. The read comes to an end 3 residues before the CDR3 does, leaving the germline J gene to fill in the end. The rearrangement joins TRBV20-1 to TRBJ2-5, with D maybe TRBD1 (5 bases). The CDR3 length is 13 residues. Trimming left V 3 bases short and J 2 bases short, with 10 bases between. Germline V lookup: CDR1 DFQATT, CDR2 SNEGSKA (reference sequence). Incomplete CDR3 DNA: TGCAGTGCTAGGTACCAGGGACAAGAGACC. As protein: CSARYQGQET. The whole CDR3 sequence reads CSARYQGQETQYF.

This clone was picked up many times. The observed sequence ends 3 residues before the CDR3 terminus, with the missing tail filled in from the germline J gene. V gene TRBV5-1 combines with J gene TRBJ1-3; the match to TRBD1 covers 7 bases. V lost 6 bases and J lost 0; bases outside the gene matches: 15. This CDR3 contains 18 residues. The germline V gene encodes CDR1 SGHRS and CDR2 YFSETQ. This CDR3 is CASTSLDRPHVSGNTIYF. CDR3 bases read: TGCGCCAGCACCTCTTTGGACAGGCCCCATGTCTCTGGAAACACC.

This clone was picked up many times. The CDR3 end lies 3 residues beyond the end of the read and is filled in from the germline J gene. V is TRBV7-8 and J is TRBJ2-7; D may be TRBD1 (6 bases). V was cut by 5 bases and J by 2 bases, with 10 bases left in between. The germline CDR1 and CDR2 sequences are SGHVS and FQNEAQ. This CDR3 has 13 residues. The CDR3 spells CASSLRTAYEQYF. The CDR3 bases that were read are TGTGCCAGCAGCCTCAGGACAGCCTACGAG.

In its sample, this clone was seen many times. CDR3 DNA (partial): TGTGCCAGCAGCAAGACCCGACTAGCTAATGAG. Protein sequence: CASSKTRLANE. In full, the CDR3 is CASSKTRLANEQFF. The gene calls are TRBV7-2 and TRBJ2-1, with 7 bases that match TRBD2. The CDR3 end falls 3 residues outside the read, so it is completed with the germline J gene. With 5 bases clipped from V and 7 bases from J, the junction kept 8 bases outside the gene matches. Looked up from germline, CDR1 is SGHTA and CDR2 is FQGNSA. The CDR3 loop spans 14 amino acids. The variable domain in full, with the rest retrieved from reference TRBV7-2 and TRBJ2-1, is GAGVSQSPSNKVTEKGKDVELRCDPISGHTALYWYRQSLGQGLEFLIYFQGNSAPDKSGLPSDRFSAERTGGSVSTLTIQRTQQEDSAVYLCASSKTRLANEQFFGPGTRLTVL.

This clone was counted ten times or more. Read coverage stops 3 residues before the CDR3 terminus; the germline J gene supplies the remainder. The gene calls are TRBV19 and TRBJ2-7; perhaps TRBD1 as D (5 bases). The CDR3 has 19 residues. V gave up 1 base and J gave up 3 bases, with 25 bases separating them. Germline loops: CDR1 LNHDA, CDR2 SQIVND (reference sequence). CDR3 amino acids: CASSIGFIGPQGSGYEQYF. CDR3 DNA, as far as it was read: TGTGCCAGTAGTATAGGCTTTATAGGGCCCCAGGGATCAGGCTACGAG.

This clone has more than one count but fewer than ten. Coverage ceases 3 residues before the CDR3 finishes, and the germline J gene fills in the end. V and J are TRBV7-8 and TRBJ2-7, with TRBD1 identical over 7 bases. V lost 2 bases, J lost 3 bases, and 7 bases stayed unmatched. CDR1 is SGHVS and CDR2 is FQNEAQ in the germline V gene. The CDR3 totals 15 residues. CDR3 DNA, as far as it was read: TGTGCCAGCAGCTTAAGAGGGACAGTGAACTACGAG. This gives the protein CASSLRGTVNYE. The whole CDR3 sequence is CASSLRGTVNYEQYF.

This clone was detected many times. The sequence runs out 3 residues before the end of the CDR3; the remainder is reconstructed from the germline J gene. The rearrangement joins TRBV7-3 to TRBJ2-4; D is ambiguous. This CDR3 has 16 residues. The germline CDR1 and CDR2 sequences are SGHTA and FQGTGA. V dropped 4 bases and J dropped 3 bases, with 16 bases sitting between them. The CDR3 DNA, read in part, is TGTGCCAGCAGCTCCCTCGATTTAACATACAAAAACATT. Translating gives CASSSLDLTYKNI. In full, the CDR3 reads CASSSLDLTYKNIQYF.

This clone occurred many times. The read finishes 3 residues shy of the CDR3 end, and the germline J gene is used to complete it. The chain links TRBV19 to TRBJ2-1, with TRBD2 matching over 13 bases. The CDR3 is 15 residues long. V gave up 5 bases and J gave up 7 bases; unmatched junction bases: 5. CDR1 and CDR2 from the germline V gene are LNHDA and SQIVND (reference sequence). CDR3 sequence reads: CASSGRTSGSNEQFF. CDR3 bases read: TGTGCCAGTAGTGGACGGACTAGCGGGAGTAATGAG. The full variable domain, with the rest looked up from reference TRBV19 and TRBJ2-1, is DGGITQSPKYLFRKEGQNVTLSCEQNLNHDAMYWYRQDPGQGLRLIYYSQIVNDFQKGDIAEGYSVSREKKESFPLTVTSAQKNPTAFYLCASSGRTSGSNEQFFGPGTRLTVL.

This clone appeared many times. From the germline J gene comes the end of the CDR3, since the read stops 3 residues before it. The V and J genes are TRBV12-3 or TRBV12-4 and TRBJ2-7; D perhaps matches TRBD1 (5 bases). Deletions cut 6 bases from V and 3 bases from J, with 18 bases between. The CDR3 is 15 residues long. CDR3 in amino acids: CASSPQGDIDYEQYF. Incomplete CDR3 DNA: TGTGCCAGCAGCCCTCAGGGCGACATAGACTACGAG.

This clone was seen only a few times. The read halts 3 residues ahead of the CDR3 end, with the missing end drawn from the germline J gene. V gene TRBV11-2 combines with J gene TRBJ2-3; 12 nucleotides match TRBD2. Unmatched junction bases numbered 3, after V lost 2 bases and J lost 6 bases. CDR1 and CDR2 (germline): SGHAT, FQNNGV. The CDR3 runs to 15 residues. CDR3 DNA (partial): TGTGCCAGCAGCTTACTAGCGGGAGGGCCGGATACG. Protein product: CASSLLAGGPDT. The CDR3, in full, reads CASSLLAGGPDTQYF.

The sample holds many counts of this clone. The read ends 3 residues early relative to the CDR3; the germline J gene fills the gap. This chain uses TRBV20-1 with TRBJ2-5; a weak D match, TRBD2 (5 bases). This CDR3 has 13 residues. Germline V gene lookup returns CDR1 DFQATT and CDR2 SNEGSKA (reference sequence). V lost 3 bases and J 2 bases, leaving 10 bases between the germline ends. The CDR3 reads CSASGETQETQYF. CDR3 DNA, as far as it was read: TGCAGTGCTAGCGGGGAGACACAAGAGACC.

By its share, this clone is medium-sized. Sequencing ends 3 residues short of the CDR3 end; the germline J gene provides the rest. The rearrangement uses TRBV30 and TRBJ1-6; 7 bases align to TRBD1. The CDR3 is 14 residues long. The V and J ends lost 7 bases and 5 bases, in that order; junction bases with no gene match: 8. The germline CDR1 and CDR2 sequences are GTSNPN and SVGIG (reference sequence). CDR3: CALTGAGDNSPLHF. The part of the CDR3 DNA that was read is TGTGCCTTAACAGGGGCAGGGGATAATTCACCC.

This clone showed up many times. The CDR3 here is CASSLAGRSYGYTF. Partial CDR3 DNA: TGTGCCAGCAGCTTAGCAGGGCGCTCCTATGGC. The V call is TRBV11-2, the J call TRBJ1-2, with D possibly being TRBD1 (5 bases). The CDR3 is cut off 3 residues early in the read; its end comes from the germline J gene. This CDR3 is 14 amino acids long. Per germline, CDR1 SGHAT and CDR2 FQNNGV. Trimming pared 1 base from V and 4 bases from J, leaving 10 bases between.

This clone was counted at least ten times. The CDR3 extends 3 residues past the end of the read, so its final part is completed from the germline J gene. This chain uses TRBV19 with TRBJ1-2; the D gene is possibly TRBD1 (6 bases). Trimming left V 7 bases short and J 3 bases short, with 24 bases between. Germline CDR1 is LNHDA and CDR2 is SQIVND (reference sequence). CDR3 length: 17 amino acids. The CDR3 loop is CASTVAGVRPDDYGYTF. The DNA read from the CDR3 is TGTGCCAGTACGGTCGCAGGGGTAAGGCCGGACGACTATGGC. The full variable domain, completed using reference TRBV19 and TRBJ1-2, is DGGITQSPKYLFRKEGQNVTLSCEQNLNHDAMYWYRQDPGQGLRLIYYSQIVNDFQKGDIAEGYSVSREKKESFPLTVTSAQKNPTAFYLCASTVAGVRPDDYGYTFGSGTRLTVV.

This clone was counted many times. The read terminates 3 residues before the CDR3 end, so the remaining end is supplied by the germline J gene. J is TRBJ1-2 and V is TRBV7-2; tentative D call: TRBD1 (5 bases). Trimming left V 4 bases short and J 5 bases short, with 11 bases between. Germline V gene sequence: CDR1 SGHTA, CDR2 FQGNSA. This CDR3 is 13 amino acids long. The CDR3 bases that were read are TGTGCCAGCAGCTCTCGACAGAGTTATGGC. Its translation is CASSSRQSYG. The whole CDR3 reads CASSSRQSYGYTF.

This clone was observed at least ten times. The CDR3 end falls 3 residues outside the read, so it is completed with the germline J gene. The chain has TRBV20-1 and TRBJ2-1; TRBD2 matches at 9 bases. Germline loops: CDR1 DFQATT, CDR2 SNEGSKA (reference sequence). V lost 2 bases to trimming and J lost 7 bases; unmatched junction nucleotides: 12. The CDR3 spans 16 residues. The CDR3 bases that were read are TGCAGTGCTAGAACCCTTACAGCGGGAGGTCCAAATGAG. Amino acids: CSARTLTAGGPNE. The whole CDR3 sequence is CSARTLTAGGPNEQFF.

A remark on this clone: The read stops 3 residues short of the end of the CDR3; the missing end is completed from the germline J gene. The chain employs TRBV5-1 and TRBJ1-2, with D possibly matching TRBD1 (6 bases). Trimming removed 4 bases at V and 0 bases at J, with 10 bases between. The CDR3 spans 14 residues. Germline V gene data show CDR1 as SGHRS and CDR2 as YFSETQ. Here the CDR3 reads CASSLGDTNYGYTF. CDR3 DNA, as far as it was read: TGCGCCAGCAGCCTCGGGGACACTAACTATGGC.

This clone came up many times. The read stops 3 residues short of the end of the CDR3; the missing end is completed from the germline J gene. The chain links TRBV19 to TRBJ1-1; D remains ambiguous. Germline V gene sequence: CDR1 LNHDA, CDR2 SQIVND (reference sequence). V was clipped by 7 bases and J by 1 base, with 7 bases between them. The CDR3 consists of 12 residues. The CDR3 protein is CASNPGNTEAFF. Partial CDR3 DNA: TGTGCCAGTAATCCAGGGAACACTGAA.

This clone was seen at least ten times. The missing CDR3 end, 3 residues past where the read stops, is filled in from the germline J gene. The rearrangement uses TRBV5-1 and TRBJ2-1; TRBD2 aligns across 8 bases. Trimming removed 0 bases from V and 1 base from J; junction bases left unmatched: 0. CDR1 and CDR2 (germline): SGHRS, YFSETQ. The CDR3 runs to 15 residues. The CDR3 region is CASSLGLASYNEQFF. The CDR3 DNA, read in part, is TGCGCCAGCAGCTTGGGACTAGCGTCCTACAATGAG.

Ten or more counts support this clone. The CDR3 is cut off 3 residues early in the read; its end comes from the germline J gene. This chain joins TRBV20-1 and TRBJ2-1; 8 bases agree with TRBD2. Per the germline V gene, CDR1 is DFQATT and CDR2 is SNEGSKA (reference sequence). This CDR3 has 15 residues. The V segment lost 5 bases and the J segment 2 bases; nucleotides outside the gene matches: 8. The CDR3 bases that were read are TGCAGTGCTGAAAGCGGGAGTGGGCCCTACAATGAG. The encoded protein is CSAESGSGPYNE. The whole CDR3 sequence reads CSAESGSGPYNEQFF.

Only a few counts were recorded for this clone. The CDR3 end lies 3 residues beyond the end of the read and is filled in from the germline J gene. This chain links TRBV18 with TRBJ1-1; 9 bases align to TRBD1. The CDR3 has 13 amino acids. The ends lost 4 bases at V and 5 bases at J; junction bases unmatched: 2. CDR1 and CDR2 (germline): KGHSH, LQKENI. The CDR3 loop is CASSRTGDTEAFF. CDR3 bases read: TGTGCCAGCTCACGGACAGGGGATACTGAA. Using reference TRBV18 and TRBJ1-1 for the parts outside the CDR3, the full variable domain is NAGVMQNPRHLVRRRGQEARLRCSPMKGHSHVYWYRQLPEEGLKFMVYLQKENIIDESGMPKERFSAEFPKEGPSILRIQQVVRGDSAAYFCASSRTGDTEAFFGQGTRLTVV.

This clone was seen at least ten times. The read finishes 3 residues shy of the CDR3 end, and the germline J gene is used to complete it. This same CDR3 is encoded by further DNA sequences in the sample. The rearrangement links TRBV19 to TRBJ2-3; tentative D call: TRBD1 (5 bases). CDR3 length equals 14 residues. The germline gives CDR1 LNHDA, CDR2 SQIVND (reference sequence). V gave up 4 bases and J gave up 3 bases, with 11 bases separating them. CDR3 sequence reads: CASSTQGATDTQYF. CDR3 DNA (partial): TGTGCCAGTAGTACTCAAGGGGCAACAGATACG.

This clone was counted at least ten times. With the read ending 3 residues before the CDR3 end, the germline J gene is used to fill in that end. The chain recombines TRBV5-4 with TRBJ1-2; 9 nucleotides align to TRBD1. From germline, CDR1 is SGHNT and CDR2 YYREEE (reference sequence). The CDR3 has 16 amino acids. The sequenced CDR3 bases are TGTGCCAGCAGCATTCCTACAGGGGGCGGGCATGTCGGC. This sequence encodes CASSIPTGGGHVG. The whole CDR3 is CASSIPTGGGHVGYTF.